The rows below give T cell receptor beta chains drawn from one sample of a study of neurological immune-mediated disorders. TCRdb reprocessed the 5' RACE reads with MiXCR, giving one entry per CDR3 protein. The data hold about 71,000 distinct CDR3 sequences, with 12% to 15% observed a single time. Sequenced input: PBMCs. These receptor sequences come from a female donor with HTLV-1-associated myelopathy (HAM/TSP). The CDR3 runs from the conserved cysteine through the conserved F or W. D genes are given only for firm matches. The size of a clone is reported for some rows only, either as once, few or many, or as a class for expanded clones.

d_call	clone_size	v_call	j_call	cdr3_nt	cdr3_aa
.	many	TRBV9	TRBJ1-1	TGTGCCAGCAGCGTATCAGGAGGGAACACTGAAGCTTTCTTT	CASSVSGGNTEAFF
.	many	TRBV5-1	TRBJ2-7	TGCGCCAGCAGCTTCGACAGGCCTAACGCCTACGAGCAGTACTTC	CASSFDRPNAYEQYF
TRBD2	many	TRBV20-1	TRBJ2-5	TGCAGTGCTAGAGATTACGGAGCGGGAGGAGCAGAGACCCAGTACTTC	CSARDYGAGGAETQYF
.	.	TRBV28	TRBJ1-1	TGTGCCACCTTTCGTAGGGAGAACACTGAAGCTTTCTTT	CATFRRENTEAFF
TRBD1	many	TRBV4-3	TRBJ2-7	TGCGCCAGCAGCCAAGAGGAGACAGGGGACTCCTACGAGCAGTACTTC	CASSQEETGDSYEQYF
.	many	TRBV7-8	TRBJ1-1	TGTGCCAGCAGCTTAGACAGGGAAGCTTTCTTT	CASSLDREAFF
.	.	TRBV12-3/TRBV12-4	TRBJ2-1	TGTGCCAGCAGTTCTTGGGTCCGCACTGAGCAGTTCTTC	CASSSWVRTEQFF
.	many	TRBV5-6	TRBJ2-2	TGTGCCAGCAGCTCCAGTATGACCGGGGAGCTGTTTTTT	CASSSSMTGELFF
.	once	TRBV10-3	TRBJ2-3	TGTGCCGCTTCGGGCGGGACGGGTGCAGATACGCAGTATTTT	CAASGGTGADTQYF
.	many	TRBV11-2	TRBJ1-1	TGTGCCAGCAGCCTAACGAGGGCGGGCTGGGCTTTCTTT	CASSLTRAGWAFF
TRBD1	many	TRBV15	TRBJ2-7	TGTGCCACCAGCGGGGGACAGGGGCCCTACGAGCAGTACTTC	CATSGGQGPYEQYF
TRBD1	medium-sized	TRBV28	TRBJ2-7	TGTGCCACCTTTCCGGGACAGAGCTCCTACGAGCAGTACTTC	CATFPGQSSYEQYF
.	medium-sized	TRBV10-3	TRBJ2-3	TGTGCCATCAAAGGGGAATTTGGCACAGATACGCAGTATTTT	CAIKGEFGTDTQYF
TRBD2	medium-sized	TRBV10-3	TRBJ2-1	TGTGCCATCAGTGAGCCCCTGCGGGGGGAGGGGATCGATGAGCAGTTCTTC	CAISEPLRGEGIDEQFF
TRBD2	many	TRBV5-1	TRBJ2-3	TGCGCCAGCAGCTTAGGAGCGGGGGGCCGCACAGATACGCAGTATTTT	CASSLGAGGRTDTQYF
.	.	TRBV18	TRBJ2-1	TGTGCCAGCTCACCGGTGGCTTTCAATGAGCAGTTCTTC	CASSPVAFNEQFF
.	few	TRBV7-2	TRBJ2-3	TGTGCCAGCAGTTGGGGGCTCATCACAGATACGCAGTATTTT	CASSWGLITDTQYF
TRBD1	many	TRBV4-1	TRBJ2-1	TGCGCCAGCAGCCGCCTGCCGGGACAGACCTACAATGAGCAGTTCTTC	CASSRLPGQTYNEQFF
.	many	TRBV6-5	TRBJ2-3	TGTGCCAGCAGAGGGCCGAGCACAGATACGCAGTATTTT	CASRGPSTDTQYF
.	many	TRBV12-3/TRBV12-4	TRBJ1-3	TGTGCCAGCAGTCCTTTTGGAAACACCATATATTTT	CASSPFGNTIYF
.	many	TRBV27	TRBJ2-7	TGTGCCAGCAGTCCCGGACTACGAGGTTCCTACGAGCAGTACTTC	CASSPGLRGSYEQYF
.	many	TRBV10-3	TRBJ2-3	TGTGCCATCAGTGGTAGCGACACCCCCGCAGATACGCAGTATTTT	CAISGSDTPADTQYF
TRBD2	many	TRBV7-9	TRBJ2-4	TGTGCCAGCAGCGCCGCAACTAGCGGGGGGACTGGCAAAAACATTCAGTACTTC	CASSAATSGGTGKNIQYF
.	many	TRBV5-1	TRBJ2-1	TGCGCCAGCAGCCAATCTTCAGGGGATCTCCGGTACAATGAGCAGTTCTTC	CASSQSSGDLRYNEQFF
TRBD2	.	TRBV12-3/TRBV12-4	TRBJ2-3	TGTGCCAGCAGCTCGGGACTAGCGGGTGTTAGAGATACGCAGTATTTT	CASSSGLAGVRDTQYF
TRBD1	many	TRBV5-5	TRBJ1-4	TGTGCCAGCAGCAAAGCCGGGACAGATGAAAAACTGTTTTTT	CASSKAGTDEKLFF
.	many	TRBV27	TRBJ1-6	TGTGCCAGCAGCTTTACAGGACAGCCACCCCTCCACTTT	CASSFTGQPPLHF
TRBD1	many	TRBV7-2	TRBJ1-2	TGTGCCAGCAGCGACCGGCATTCAGGGGGGACCTACTATGGCTACACCTTC	CASSDRHSGGTYYGYTF
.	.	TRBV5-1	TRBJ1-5	TGCGCCAGCAGCTTGGGAGCACCGTCATCACCCCAGCATTTT	CASSLGAPSSPQHF
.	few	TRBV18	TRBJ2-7	TGTGCCAGCTCACCCGCTGTAGGGTACGAGCAGTACTTC	CASSPAVGYEQYF
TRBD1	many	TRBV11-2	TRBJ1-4	TGTGCCAGCAGCCCCGGGACAGGGGGCAGGGGTGAAAAACTGTTTTTT	CASSPGTGGRGEKLFF
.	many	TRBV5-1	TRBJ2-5	TGCGCCAGCAGCTTGACTAGTTTCGAGACCCAGTACTTC	CASSLTSFETQYF
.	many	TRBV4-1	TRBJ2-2	TGCGCCAGCAGCCATGAGGGGCTGGAGCTGTTTTTT	CASSHEGLELFF
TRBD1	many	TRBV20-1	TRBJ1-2	TGCAGTGCTGCCTCTGCGTTGGGAACAGGGGGCGCAGGGGCCGGCTACACCTTC	CSAASALGTGGAGAGYTF
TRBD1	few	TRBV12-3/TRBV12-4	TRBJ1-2	TGTGCCAGCAGTTTTGGAGGGACAGGGGGCGAGGGCCTCTATGGCTACACCTTC	CASSFGGTGGEGLYGYTF
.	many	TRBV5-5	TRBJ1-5	TGTGCCAGCAGCTTGGTGGCAAGCCCCGTCAATCAGCCCCAGCATTTT	CASSLVASPVNQPQHF
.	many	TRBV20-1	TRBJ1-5	TGCAGTGCCCGCCGAAACCGGGTTGTTGATCAGCCCCAGCATTTT	CSARRNRVVDQPQHF
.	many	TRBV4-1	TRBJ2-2	TGCGCCAGCAGCCAACGGACGGGACGGGCTAACACCGGGGAGCTGTTTTTT	CASSQRTGRANTGELFF
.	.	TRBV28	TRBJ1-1	TGTGCCAGCCATCCGGCGCACAGCGGAGGTCGTGGAGCTTTCTTT	CASHPAHSGGRGAFF
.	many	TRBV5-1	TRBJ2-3	TGCGCCAGCAGCATGCTTAGCGGAGCTAGCACAGATACGCAGTATTTT	CASSMLSGASTDTQYF
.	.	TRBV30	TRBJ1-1	TGTGCCTGGCGTAGTACGGGGAACACTGAAGCTTTCTTT	CAWRSTGNTEAFF
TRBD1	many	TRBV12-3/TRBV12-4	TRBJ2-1	TGTGCCAGCAGACCCCCGGGACAGGGAAGTGAGCAGTTCTTC	CASRPPGQGSEQFF
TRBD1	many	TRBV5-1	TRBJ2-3	TGCGCCAGCAGCAGGACAGGGGGCGAGAGCACAGATACGCAGTATTTT	CASSRTGGESTDTQYF
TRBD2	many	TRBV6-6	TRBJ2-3	TGTGCCAGTAGCGGGGCTAGCACAGATACGCAGTATTTT	CASSGASTDTQYF
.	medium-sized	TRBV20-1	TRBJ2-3	TGCAGTGCTAGAGGAGCTATTTCACATGGAGATACGCAGTATTTT	CSARGAISHGDTQYF
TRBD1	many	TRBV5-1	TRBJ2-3	TGCGCCAGCAGCTTACAGGGGGCTAGCACAGATACGCAGTATTTT	CASSLQGASTDTQYF
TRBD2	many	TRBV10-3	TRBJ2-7	TGTGCCATCAGTGATAGCGGGGGGGCAAGGGAGCAGTACTTC	CAISDSGGAREQYF
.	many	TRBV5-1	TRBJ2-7	TGCGCCAGCAGCTTGGGGGGTAGGTCAGACACCTACGAGCAGTACTTC	CASSLGGRSDTYEQYF
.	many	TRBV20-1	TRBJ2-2	TGCAGTGCCCGATCCACCGGACGGTATTACACCGGGGAGCTGTTTTTT	CSARSTGRYYTGELFF
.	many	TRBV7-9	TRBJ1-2	TGTGCCAGCAGCTCAAAGGTCCAGGGTCCGGCTAACTATGGCTACACCTTC	CASSSKVQGPANYGYTF
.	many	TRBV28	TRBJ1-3	TGTGCCAGCGGAACAGGGACTCCTGGAAACACCATATATTTT	CASGTGTPGNTIYF